The 11 T cell receptor beta chains presented below share a single source sample, sequenced in a study of Graves' ophthalmopathy and Graves' hyperthyroidism. Researchers took RNA transcripts and amplified TCR beta CDR3 regions from them. HTBI primers served in a first-round RT-PCR, which a second-round multiplex PCR followed. From the multiplex PCR reads, TCRdb called clonotypes with MiXCR, one entry per CDR3 protein. Here the sample spans hundreds of thousands of distinct CDR3 sequences, roughly 20% being singletons. Sequencing was carried out using peripheral blood. Source of these receptors: a woman under 30 with stable Graves' hyperthyroidism. Some clones in this sample may be carry-over from other donors' samples.

The V and J genes are TRBV6-2 or TRBV6-3 and TRBJ1-2; D not resolved. V dropped 5 bases and J dropped 4 bases, with 11 bases sitting between them. CDR1 MNHEY and CDR2 SVGEGT come from the germline V gene. This CDR3 region has 13 residues. The CDR3 loop is CASSAWTAYGYTF. In DNA, the CDR3 is TGTGCCAGCAGTGCGTGGACGGCCTATGGCTACACCTTC.

This chain joins TRBV29-1 and TRBJ1-1, with no clear D. V shed 4 bases and J shed 1 base, with 10 bases lying between them. The length of the CDR3 is 13 residues. Germline lookup yields CDR1 SQVTM and CDR2 ANQGSEA. The CDR3 DNA follows: TGCAGCGTTGGGAGGACGCCGAACACTGAAGCTTTCTTT. This translates into CSVGRTPNTEAFF.

The V gene is TRBV5-1, the J gene TRBJ2-7, with D unclear. This CDR3 region has 12 residues. V lost 6 bases and J lost 0, with 7 bases in between. CDR1 and CDR2 (germline): SGHRS, YFSETQ. CDR3 coding DNA: TGCGCCAGCATCGGCGACTCCTACGAGCAGTACTTC. Translated, it gives CASIGDSYEQYF.

This clonotype appeared many times. The chain recombines TRBV6-1 with TRBJ1-2; no firm D call. CDR1 and CDR2 from the germline V gene are MNHNS and SASEGT. The CDR3 covers 12 residues. V lost 8 bases to trimming and J lost 0 bases, with 7 bases between them. The CDR3 nucleotides read TGTGCCAGCCTTCAGCCTAACTATGGCTACACCTTC. Its protein product is CASLQPNYGYTF.

Turning to this clonotype: No conserved phenylalanine or tryptophan is present at the end of the CDR3, so a read error is the likely explanation. It is unclear where the CDR3 begins or ends on the DNA, so no DNA is shown, and the CDR3 is as TCRdb lists it. The gene calls are TRBV11-2 and TRBJ1-1; the D call in the table, TRBD1, was not verified against the DNA. CDR1 SGHAT and CDR2 FQNNGV come from the germline V gene. Ends included, the CDR3 has 13 residues. The CDR3 sequence: CASSGQGSTEACV.

On this clonotype: A much larger clone is a single base away; this may be a read error. CDR3 in amino acids: CASSFGAETQYF. The DNA of the CDR3 is TGTGCCAGCAGCTTTGGGGCCGAGACCCAGTACTTC. The chain has TRBV11-2 and TRBJ2-5; the D gene is possibly TRBD1 (5 bases). The CDR3 has 12 residues. CDR1 is SGHAT and CDR2 is FQNNGV in the germline V gene. The V end was cut by 3 bases, the J end by 5 bases, with 7 bases between.

This clonotype was counted many times. The chain is built from TRBV6-5 and TRBJ2-2; 9 nucleotides align to TRBD1. The V and J ends lost 2 bases and 0 bases, in that order; junction bases with no gene match: 4. The germline gives CDR1 MNHEY, CDR2 SVGAGI. The CDR3 extends over 17 amino acids. The CDR3 spells CASSYGTGLANTGELFF. CDR3 bases: TGTGCCAGCAGTTACGGGACAGGGCTCGCGAACACCGGGGAGCTGTTTTTT.

This clonotype was counted at least ten times. The chain couples TRBV11-2 to TRBJ2-7, with D possibly being TRBD1 (5 bases). The CDR3 loop spans 14 amino acids. Looked up from germline, CDR1 is SGHAT and CDR2 is FQNNGV. Trimming cost V 5 bases and J 0 bases, with 11 bases left between them. Written as DNA, the CDR3 is TGTGCCAGCAGCATAGGGGTCCCCTCCTACGAGCAGTACTTC. This codes for CASSIGVPSYEQYF.

This clonotype has ten or more counts. The rearrangement joins TRBV6-5 to TRBJ1-5; D gene uncertain. V was cut by 6 bases and J by 6 bases, with 12 bases left in between. From germline, CDR1 is MNHEY and CDR2 SVGAGI. The length of the CDR3 is 13 residues. The CDR3 region has the DNA TGTGCCAGCAGGAGGCTCCACGGTCAGCCCCAGCATTTT. This sequence encodes CASRRLHGQPQHF.

This clonotype was seen repeatedly, ten times or more. The chain carries TRBV5-1 and TRBJ2-4; no clear D. Germline CDR1 reads SGHRS; CDR2 reads YFSETQ. The CDR3 runs 15 residues. The V end lost 0 bases, the J end lost 7 bases, and 14 bases lay between the germline ends. The chain's CDR3 is CASSLDNTRGNIQYF. CDR3 DNA sequence: TGCGCCAGCAGCTTGGATAACACCAGAGGTAACATTCAGTACTTC.

The rearrangement uses TRBV2 and TRBJ2-7; 7 nucleotides agree with TRBD1. Per germline, CDR1 SNHLY and CDR2 FYNNEI. The CDR3 is made up of 15 amino acids. Trimming removed 6 bases from V and 5 bases from J; junction bases left unmatched: 13. The CDR3 region has the DNA TGTGCCAGCAGACGGACAGGATCCCCCTACGACGAGCAGTACTTC. Its translation: CASRRTGSPYDEQYF.